The 17 T cell receptor beta chains below all came from one sample that was sequenced in a study of shared clonotypes between healthy human individuals. Profiled with immunoSEQ multiplex PCR; TCRdb holds only in-frame clones, not every one. The table records some 2,000,000 clones, 90% to 97% of them present only once. The sample taken for sequencing was naive CD4+ T cells sorted from blood. Subset given: CD45RA+ positively selected. These receptors all stem from a man younger than 30 in good health.

J is TRBJ1-1 and V is TRBV30; D unresolved. Germline V gene lookup returns CDR1 GTSNPN and CDR2 SVGIG (reference sequence). With 0 bases removed from V and 0 bases from J, the gap between germline ends came to 8 bases. CDR3 size: 14 residues. CDR3 amino acids: CAWSVREMNTEAFF. The DNA for the CDR3 is TGTGCCTGGAGTGTGCGGGAAATGAACACTGAAGCTTTCTTT.

This chain uses TRBV2 with TRBJ2-7; TRBD2 matches at 11 bases. Per germline, CDR1 SNHLY and CDR2 FYNNEI. The junction had 8 bases not matched to a gene; V was cut back by 6 bases and J by 7 bases. CDR3 length: 14 amino acids. Written as DNA, the CDR3 is TGTGCCAGCAGGACTAGCGGGGCCGCGTCGGAGCAGTACTTC. Protein product: CASRTSGAASEQYF.

The chain has TRBV18 and TRBJ2-1; unclear D gene. Germline lookup yields CDR1 KGHSH and CDR2 LQKENI. V shed 3 bases and J shed 1 base, with 7 bases lying between them. The CDR3 totals 14 residues. This chain's CDR3 is CASSPPQSYNEQFF. Here the CDR3 DNA reads TGTGCCAGCTCACCTCCACAGTCCTACAATGAGCAGTTCTTC.

This chain links TRBV30 with TRBJ2-2; TRBD2 agrees at 10 bases. Germline lookup yields CDR1 GTSNPN and CDR2 SVGIG (reference sequence). This CDR3 comprises 14 residues. With V trimmed by 4 bases and J by 7 bases, 6 bases remained unmatched. In DNA form, the CDR3 reads TGTGCCTGGACTAGCGGGGGAACGGGCGGGGAGCTGTTTTTT. The encoded protein is CAWTSGGTGGELFF.

J is TRBJ1-6 and V is TRBV2; possibly TRBD1 for D (6 bases). In germline, CDR1 is SNHLY, CDR2 FYNNEI. Deletions cut 7 bases from V and 3 bases from J, with 13 bases between. The CDR3 loop spans 15 amino acids. In nucleotides, the CDR3 is TGTGCCAGCACCCCCACAGGGCTCTATAATTCACCCCTCCACTTT. It translates to CASTPTGLYNSPLHF.

Of note for this clone: This specimen includes other DNA sequences encoding the same CDR3. In DNA form, the CDR3 reads TGCGCCAGCAGCCTAGGACAGGGTATATACGAGCAGTACTTC. It yields the protein CASSLGQGIYEQYF. V and J are TRBV5-1 and TRBJ2-7, with 8 bases aligning to TRBD1. This CDR3 comprises 14 residues. V lost 4 bases, J lost 4 bases, and 7 bases stayed unmatched. In germline, CDR1 is SGHRS, CDR2 YFSETQ.

This clone was picked up a small number of times. This sequence joins TRBV10-1 and TRBJ2-7, with 9 bases matching TRBD1. There are 13 residues in the CDR3. CDR1 and CDR2 from the germline V gene are WNHNN and SYGVQD (reference sequence). V trimming: 6 bases; J trimming: 5 bases; junction bases outside the gene matches: 5. CDR3 bases: TGCGCCAGCAGCCCGGGACAGGGTGACGAGCAGTACTTC. Its translation is CASSPGQGDEQYF.

The rearrangement uses TRBV7-9 and TRBJ2-5; D is unclear. The CDR3 is 13 residues long. Germline V gene lookup returns CDR1 SEHNR and CDR2 FQNEAQ (reference sequence). The V gene lost 5 bases and the J gene lost 2 bases, with 9 bases spanning the gap. The CDR3: CASSGGPQETQYF. The CDR3 DNA reads as TGTGCCAGCAGCGGCGGCCCGCAAGAGACCCAGTACTTC. The full variable domain, with the rest looked up from reference TRBV7-9 and TRBJ2-5, is DTGVSQNPRHKITKRGQNVTFRCDPISEHNRLYWYRQTLGQGPEFLTYFQNEAQLEKSRLLSDRFSAERPKGSFSTLEIQRTEQGDSAMYLCASSGGPQETQYFGPGTRLLVL.

On this clone itself: Within the sample, other DNA sequences also encode this same CDR3. The chain is built from TRBV7-9 and TRBJ2-2; 7 nucleotides agree with TRBD1. CDR3 length: 15 residues. V shed 5 bases, J shed 0 bases, and the junction held 3 bases outside the gene matches. CDR1 and CDR2 (germline): SEHNR, FQNEAQ (reference sequence). CDR3 DNA: TGTGCCAGCAGCCCGGGGACAGCGAACACCGGGGAGCTGTTTTTT. Its translation is CASSPGTANTGELFF.

This clone was seen just once. The chain uses TRBV6-6 and TRBJ1-5; 7 positions match TRBD1. V trimming: 4 bases; J trimming: 1 base; junction bases outside the gene matches: 7. This CDR3 comprises 16 residues. Germline V gene lookup returns CDR1 MNHNY and CDR2 SVGAGI (reference sequence). The chain's CDR3 is CASSSPTGISNQPQHF. As DNA, the CDR3 is TGTGCCAGCAGTTCCCCGACAGGGATAAGCAATCAGCCCCAGCATTTT.

This rearrangement joins TRBV10-3 to TRBJ2-5; the match to TRBD2 covers 7 bases. This CDR3 spans 16 amino acids. J gave up 5 bases and V 3 bases, and 12 bases lay outside the gene matches. CDR1 ENHRY and CDR2 SYGVKD come from the germline V gene. The chain's CDR3 is CAISESSYWGGETQYF. The CDR3 region has the DNA TGTGCCATCAGTGAAAGTTCGTATTGGGGGGGTGAGACCCAGTACTTC.

V gene TRBV28 combines with J gene TRBJ2-7; TRBD1 matches 7 bases. The V gene end was trimmed by 4 bases and the J gene end by 6 bases; junction bases not matched to a gene: 6. This CDR3 region has 13 residues. CDR1 and CDR2 (germline): MDHEN, SYDVKM. The CDR3 nucleotides read TGTGCCAGCAGTTCAGGGGGACAGTTCGAGCAGTACTTC. This sequence encodes CASSSGGQFEQYF.

The V and J genes are TRBV27 and TRBJ1-2, with 9 nucleotides matching TRBD1. CDR1 MNHEY and CDR2 SMNVEV come from the germline V gene (reference sequence). J was trimmed by 5 bases and V by 4 bases; bases with no gene match: 8. The CDR3 loop spans 15 amino acids. The CDR3 reads CASSSQGAGRYGYTF. As DNA, the CDR3 is TGTGCCAGCAGTTCACAGGGGGCGGGGAGATATGGCTACACCTTC.

The chain combines TRBV30 with TRBJ2-7; 10 bases align to TRBD2. Germline values: CDR1 GTSNPN, CDR2 SVGIG (reference sequence). V lost 0 bases to trimming and J lost 1 base; unmatched junction nucleotides: 9. This CDR3 is 17 amino acids long. CDR3 DNA sequence: TGTGCCTGGAGTGTAGCCCTCACTAGCGGGAAATCCTACGAGCAGTACTTC. It encodes CAWSVALTSGKSYEQYF. The entire variable domain, with the rest obtained from reference TRBV30 and TRBJ2-7, is as follows: SQTIHQWPATLVQPVGSPLSLECTVEGTSNPNLYWYRQAAGRGLQLLFYSVGIGQISSEVPQNLSASRPQDRQFILSSKKLLLSDSGFYLCAWSVALTSGKSYEQYFGPGTRLTVT.

The gene calls are TRBV5-1 and TRBJ2-3; D ambiguous. This CDR3 is 14 amino acids long. V lost 3 bases, J lost 2 bases, and 10 bases lay in between. Germline CDR1 and CDR2: SGHRS and YFSETQ. The CDR3 region is CASSSRTYTDTQYF. The DNA for the CDR3 is TGCGCCAGCAGCTCACGGACCTACACAGATACGCAGTATTTT.

This chain joins TRBV10-3 and TRBJ2-7; D gene uncertain. Trimming cost V 3 bases and J 4 bases, with 16 bases left between them. The CDR3 covers 15 residues. Germline V gives CDR1 ENHRY, CDR2 SYGVKD. This CDR3 reads CAISENPRDFYEQYF. The CDR3 nucleotides read TGTGCCATCAGTGAAAACCCAAGAGATTTTTACGAGCAGTACTTC.

Concerning this clone: This CDR3 is also generated by other DNA sequences in the sample. The CDR3 DNA follows: TGTGCCAGCAGCTATAGCGGGAGATACGAGCAGTACTTC. Residues: CASSYSGRYEQYF. The chain couples TRBV6-5 to TRBJ2-7, with 9 bases that match TRBD2. The V segment lost 6 bases and the J segment 4 bases; nucleotides outside the gene matches: 4. The CDR3 has 13 amino acids. From germline, CDR1 is MNHEY and CDR2 SVGAGI.